These 32 T cell receptor beta chains were all obtained from the same sample, sequenced in a study of T-cell memory formation after mild COVID-19. TCRdb used MiXCR to reprocess the 5' RACE reads, holding one entry per CDR3 protein. The data show a few hundred thousand distinct CDR3 sequences, 25% to 30% seen once. Specimen: PBMCs or a T cell subset sorted from them (not recorded which). The receptors shown here come from an adult woman who had mild COVID-19 (a few samples of this study predate the infection). Cell type and time point are not known.

This rearrangement joins TRBV24-1 to TRBJ2-4, with a possible D match to TRBD2 (6 bases). The germline CDR1 and CDR2 sequences are KGHDR and SFDVKD. This CDR3 has 15 amino acids. Trimming left V 3 bases short and J 0 bases short, with 8 bases between. For the CDR3, the DNA is TGTGCCACCAGTGATGCGGGATTAGCCAAAAACATTCAGTACTTC. This encodes CATSDAGLAKNIQYF.

This chain joins TRBV20-1 and TRBJ2-3; D possibly corresponds to TRBD2 (6 bases). This CDR3 is built from 17 residues. V was pared by 0 bases and J by 2 bases, with 18 bases between. CDR1 and CDR2 from the germline V gene are DFQATT and SNEGSKA (reference sequence). The DNA of the CDR3 is TGCAGTGCTAGAGATTTACGGGCAGGAGGGTCCACAGATACGCAGTATTTT. Its translation is CSARDLRAGGSTDTQYF.

The V and J genes are TRBV5-6 and TRBJ1-5; D unclear. This CDR3 is 15 amino acids long. Germline V gene lookup returns CDR1 SGHDT and CDR2 YYEEEE. V gave up 0 bases and J gave up 3 bases, with 10 bases separating them. The CDR3 region is CASSLGLDPNQPQHF. The CDR3 coding sequence is TGTGCCAGCAGCTTGGGTTTAGATCCCAATCAGCCCCAGCATTTT.

This clonotype has only one observation. V and J are TRBV20-1 and TRBJ1-6, with 8 bases that match TRBD1. Per the germline V gene, CDR1 is DFQATT and CDR2 is SNEGSKA (reference sequence). The CDR3 loop spans 15 amino acids. The trim removed 0 bases at V and 9 bases at J, leaving 7 bases unmatched. In nucleotides, the CDR3 is TGCAGTGCTAGAGATTGGGAGGACAGGGTTTCACCCCTCCACTTT. It is translated as CSARDWEDRVSPLHF.

In its sample, this clonotype was seen many times. The CDR3 DNA reads as TGTGCCAGTAGTATCTGGCAGGGAACGAACACCGGGGAGCTGTTTTTT. It is translated as CASSIWQGTNTGELFF. The V call is TRBV19, the J call TRBJ2-2; a possible D gene is TRBD1 (5 bases). V was pared by 3 bases and J by 0 bases, with 11 bases between. Per germline, CDR1 LNHDA and CDR2 SQIVND (reference sequence). This CDR3 comprises 16 residues.

The chain couples TRBV12-3 or TRBV12-4 to TRBJ2-7; D possibly matches TRBD1 or TRBD2 (6 bases each). V shed 5 bases and J shed 4 bases, with 18 bases lying between them. The CDR3 loop spans 15 amino acids. CDR3 amino acids: CASSPRGEFAYEQYF. CDR3 bases: TGTGCCAGCAGTCCTAGGGGGGAGTTTGCATACGAGCAGTACTTC.

The chain is built from TRBV7-9 and TRBJ2-5, with 9 bases matching TRBD2. Germline loops: CDR1 SEHNR, CDR2 FQNEAQ (reference sequence). V was clipped by 3 bases and J by 4 bases; unmatched bases: 6. The CDR3 length is 15 residues. This CDR3 is CASSLGGGASETQYF. CDR3 in DNA: TGTGCCAGCAGCTTGGGCGGGGGGGCCTCAGAGACCCAGTACTTC.

This clonotype was seen a few times. The chain has TRBV7-9 and TRBJ2-2; D uncertain. V lost 8 bases and J lost 2, with 15 bases in between. The CDR3 is 15 residues long. The germline CDR1 and CDR2 sequences are SEHNR and FQNEAQ (reference sequence). The CDR3 region has the DNA TGTGCCAGCGGAATCTTCAAGGATAACACCGGGGAGCTGTTTTTT. Protein product: CASGIFKDNTGELFF.

The chain uses TRBV19 and TRBJ2-7; 7 bases line up with TRBD2. The V and J ends lost 4 bases and 6 bases, in that order; junction bases with no gene match: 12. The CDR3 is made up of 15 amino acids. The germline gives CDR1 LNHDA, CDR2 SQIVND (reference sequence). The CDR3 coding sequence is TGTGCCAGTAGTAGGACGACCAGCGGGATGCGCGAGCAGTACTTC. Translated, it gives CASSRTTSGMREQYF.

This clonotype was picked up a small number of times. This CDR3 reads CASSQGQWTGELFF. As DNA, the CDR3 is TGTGCCAGCAGCCAGGGACAGTGGACCGGGGAGCTGTTTTTT. The chain recombines TRBV6-1 with TRBJ2-2; 7 bases match TRBD1. The CDR3 length is 14 residues. The germline CDR1 and CDR2 sequences are MNHNS and SASEGT. Losses at the gene ends were 6 bases for V and 5 bases for J; bases not matched to a gene: 6.

This chain connects TRBV12-3 or TRBV12-4 to TRBJ2-4, with D possibly being TRBD1 (6 bases). V was trimmed by 3 bases and J by 5 bases, leaving 11 bases between them. CDR3 length equals 14 residues. The CDR3 loop reads CASSLDRGQNIQYF. In DNA, the CDR3 is TGTGCCAGCAGTTTGGACAGAGGGCAAAACATTCAGTACTTC.

The J gene is TRBJ2-3, the V gene TRBV9; 7 bases align to TRBD1. The CDR3 contains 15 residues. Per germline, CDR1 SGDLS and CDR2 YYNGEE. Trimming at V came to 3 bases and at J to 0 bases, leaving 4 bases not matched to a gene. The CDR3 reads CASSARDSSTDTQYF. DNA for the CDR3: TGTGCCAGCAGCGCCCGGGACAGTAGCACAGATACGCAGTATTTT. Filled out from reference TRBV9 and TRBJ2-3, the complete variable domain reads DSGVTQTPKHLITATGQRVTLRCSPRSGDLSVYWYQQSLDQGLQFLIQYYNGEERAKGNILERFSAQQFPDLHSELNLSSLELGDSALYFCASSARDSSTDTQYFGPGTRLTVL.

This clonotype was picked up a small number of times. V usage is TRBV7-6 and J usage is TRBJ2-5; D unclear. Germline assignment: CDR1 SGHVS and CDR2 FNYEAQ. There are 18 residues in the CDR3. V was trimmed by 5 bases and J by 1 base, leaving 23 bases between them. Written as DNA, the CDR3 is TGTGCCAGCAGCCAGACCAGGAACCTAGAGCCCGTCCAAGAGACCCAGTACTTC. This translates into CASSQTRNLEPVQETQYF.

In its sample, this clonotype was seen a few times. This sequence joins TRBV5-1 and TRBJ2-7; TRBD1 aligns across 9 bases. V lost 4 bases, J lost 3 bases, and 2 bases stayed unmatched. This CDR3 has 13 amino acids. Germline CDR1 SGHRS, CDR2 YFSETQ. The CDR3 is CASSKGQGYEQYF. CDR3 coding DNA: TGCGCCAGCAGCAAGGGACAGGGCTACGAGCAGTACTTC.

This clonotype has just a few counts. This sequence joins TRBV9 and TRBJ1-5, with D tentatively TRBD1 (6 bases). V was trimmed by 3 bases and J by 1 base, leaving 17 bases between them. Germline lookup yields CDR1 SGDLS and CDR2 YYNGEE. The CDR3 length is 17 residues. The CDR3 nucleotides read TGTGCCAGCAGCGGAAACCCGCGGGGGACAAGCAATCAGCCCCAGCATTTT. Translating gives CASSGNPRGTSNQPQHF.

CDR3 nucleotide sequence: TGCAGCGTTGACTCATCGTCCGGCCCAAAGAACACTGAAGCTTTCTTT. It is translated as CSVDSSSGPKNTEAFF. The chain couples TRBV29-1 to TRBJ1-1; D gene unclear. This CDR3 contains 16 residues. Per germline, CDR1 SQVTM and CDR2 ANQGSEA. V dropped 3 bases and J dropped 1 base, with 18 bases sitting between them. Full variable domain (missing parts from reference TRBV29-1 and TRBJ1-1): SAVISQKPSRDICQRGTSLTIQCQVDSQVTMMFWYRQQPGQSLTLIATANQGSEATYESGFVIDKFPISRPNLTFSTLTVSNMSPEDSSIYLCSVDSSSGPKNTEAFFGQGTRLTVV.

This clonotype has only a few counts. The chain uses TRBV10-3 and TRBJ2-3; the match to TRBD2 covers 9 bases. Trimming cost V 0 bases and J 3 bases; bases outside gene matches: 1. This CDR3 is built from 15 residues. The germline CDR1 and CDR2 sequences are ENHRY and SYGVKD. The CDR3 region is CAISESSGGTDTQYF. CDR3 nucleotides: TGTGCCATCAGTGAGTCGAGCGGGGGGACAGATACGCAGTATTTT.

This chain's CDR3 is CASSFGQGTAGYTF. CDR3 nucleotide sequence: TGTGCCAGCAGTTTTGGACAGGGGACGGCTGGCTACACCTTC. The J gene is TRBJ1-2, the V gene TRBV12-3 or TRBV12-4, with 9 bases matching TRBD1. The CDR3 is 14 amino acids. V was pared by 3 bases and J by 7 bases, with 6 bases of the junction left unmatched.

This clonotype showed up just a few times. The V call is TRBV21-1, the J call TRBJ2-7; TRBD1, the D gene given by the table, was not confirmed from the DNA. TRBV21-1 is classified as a pseudogene. The CDR3 runs to 15 residues. CDR3 sequence (DNA): TGTGCCAGCAGGAGTGGACAGAAGCACACCTACGAGCAGTACTTC. Encoded protein: CASRSGQKHTYEQYF.

The chain carries TRBV24-1 and TRBJ1-2; tentative D call: TRBD1 (5 bases). This CDR3 is built from 15 residues. Germline V lookup: CDR1 KGHDR, CDR2 SFDVKD. With 3 bases removed from V and 4 bases from J, the gap between germline ends came to 14 bases. The CDR3 sequence: CATSDGDSRTYGYTF. The CDR3 DNA follows: TGTGCCACCAGTGATGGGGACTCCCGCACCTATGGCTACACCTTC.

This clonotype appeared many times. V is TRBV29-1 and J is TRBJ2-7; tentative D call: TRBD1 (6 bases). Germline CDR1 reads SQVTM; CDR2 reads ANQGSEA. The CDR3 length is 13 residues. Trimming stripped 8 bases from V and 5 bases from J, with 19 bases between. CDR3 region: CSILRDTAHEQYF. The CDR3 region has the DNA TGCAGCATACTCCGGGACACGGCCCACGAGCAGTACTTC.

To note about this clonotype: At one boundary the junction diverges from the germline segment, which might be a read error. The gene calls are TRBV7-7 and TRBJ2-2; D tentatively fits TRBD1 or TRBD2 (5 bases each). The CDR3 sequence is 19 residues long. Germline V gives CDR1 SSHAT, CDR2 FNYEAQ (reference sequence). This chain's CDR3 is CASSPGPRGEYANTGELFF. DNA of the CDR3: TGTGCTAGCAGCCCCGGGCCCCGGGGCGAATACGCGAACACCGGGGAGCTGTTTTTT. The entire variable domain, with the rest obtained from reference TRBV7-7 and TRBJ2-2, is as follows: GAGVSQSPRYKVTKRGQDVTLRCDPISSHATLYWYQQALGQGPEFLTYFNYEAQPDKSGLPSDRFSAERPEGSISTLTIQRTEQRDSAMYRCASSPGPRGEYANTGELFFGEGSRLTVL.

The chain joins TRBV5-5 to TRBJ2-7, with 8 bases identical to TRBD2. J gave up 3 bases and V 4 bases, and 12 bases lay outside the gene matches. Germline V gives CDR1 SGHKS, CDR2 YYEKEE (reference sequence). CDR3 size: 16 residues. CDR3 amino acids: CASSPERGLLGYEQYF. CDR3 bases: TGTGCCAGCAGCCCCGAGCGGGGGCTGTTAGGCTACGAGCAGTACTTC.

V is TRBV5-1 and J is TRBJ2-3, with TRBD2 matching over 10 bases. J gave up 2 bases and V 2 bases, and 8 bases lay outside the gene matches. CDR1 is SGHRS and CDR2 is YFSETQ in the germline V gene. The CDR3 is 17 amino acids. Here the CDR3 DNA reads TGCGCCAGCAGCTTACCCCTAGCGGGGGCGAACACAGATACGCAGTATTTT. Translation gives CASSLPLAGANTDTQYF.

The chain uses TRBV5-1 and TRBJ2-7; 9 nucleotides agree with TRBD1. The CDR3 covers 15 residues. Germline CDR1 SGHRS, CDR2 YFSETQ. Trimming at V came to 4 bases and at J to 1 base, leaving 6 bases not matched to a gene. The CDR3 loop reads CASSLRDRVSYEQYF. CDR3 DNA sequence: TGCGCCAGCAGCCTCCGGGACAGGGTATCCTACGAGCAGTACTTC.

This clonotype was observed a handful of times. The V and J genes are TRBV24-1 and TRBJ2-5; D is perhaps TRBD1 or TRBD2 (5 bases each). The CDR3 is made up of 14 amino acids. CDR1 is KGHDR, CDR2 SFDVKD, per germline. The germline V and J ends were trimmed by 4 bases and 4 bases, with 12 bases remaining between them. The CDR3 here is CATSEPGRGETQYF. As DNA, the CDR3 is TGTGCCACCAGTGAGCCGGGACGTGGAGAGACCCAGTACTTC.

This clonotype appeared a few times. The chain carries TRBV5-1 and TRBJ1-1; TRBD1 agrees at 10 bases. The germline CDR1 and CDR2 sequences are SGHRS and YFSETQ. The trim removed 3 bases at V and 4 bases at J, leaving 6 bases unmatched. The CDR3 loop spans 15 amino acids. CDR3 amino acids: CASSSPDRGPTEAFF. CDR3 DNA: TGCGCCAGCAGCTCCCCTGACAGGGGGCCCACTGAAGCTTTCTTT.

The CDR3: CASSVASGGLYEQYF. DNA for the CDR3: TGTGCCAGCAGCGTAGCTAGCGGGGGCCTTTACGAGCAGTACTTC. V usage is TRBV9 and J usage is TRBJ2-7; 10 bases line up with TRBD2. Germline assignment: CDR1 SGDLS and CDR2 YYNGEE. The CDR3 covers 15 residues. V gave up 0 bases and J gave up 4 bases; unmatched junction bases: 4.

This chain joins TRBV15 and TRBJ2-3; 12 bases line up with TRBD2. This CDR3 is built from 18 residues. The germline V gene has CDR1 LNHNV and CDR2 YYDKDF (reference sequence). J lost 2 bases, V lost 2 bases, and 8 bases had no gene match. The CDR3 coding sequence is TGTGCCACCAGCAGACTAGCGGGAGGGCCGGGGTACACAGATACGCAGTATTTT. Encoded protein: CATSRLAGGPGYTDTQYF.

This clonotype was detected a few times. J is TRBJ1-1 and V is TRBV5-1; 8 positions agree with TRBD1. The CDR3 length is 16 residues. CDR1 is SGHRS, CDR2 YFSETQ, per germline. Trimming removed 4 bases from V and 5 bases from J; junction bases left unmatched: 13. The CDR3 here is CASSPSLHTGGTEAFF. As DNA, the CDR3 is TGCGCCAGCAGCCCGAGCCTTCATACAGGGGGTACTGAAGCTTTCTTT. The variable domain in full, completed from reference TRBV5-1 and TRBJ1-1, reads KAGVTQTPRYLIKTRGQQVTLSCSPISGHRSVSWYQQTPGQGLQFLFEYFSETQRNKGNFPGRFSGRQFSNSRSEMNVSTLELGDSALYLCASSPSLHTGGTEAFFGQGTRLTVV.

The CDR3 DNA is TGTGCCAGCAGGCCAGAGGGACGGGGGAACACTGAAGCTTTCTTT. Its translation: CASRPEGRGNTEAFF. The rearrangement joins TRBV7-2 to TRBJ1-1, with D possibly being TRBD1 (5 bases). V gave up 6 bases and J gave up 1 base, with 15 bases separating them. Germline V gene lookup returns CDR1 SGHTA and CDR2 FQGNSA. The CDR3 loop spans 15 amino acids.

The chain links TRBV5-1 to TRBJ2-2; D perhaps matches TRBD2 (5 bases). The V gene's germline CDR1 is SGHRS and CDR2 YFSETQ. This CDR3 spans 14 amino acids. V was pared by 0 bases and J by 6 bases, with 9 bases between. The CDR3 DNA reads TGCGCCAGCAGCTTGGTCGGGGATCCCGGGGAGCTGTTTTTT. It yields the protein CASSLVGDPGELFF.